This T cell receptor (beta chain) appears in the sequencing data of a study of CD8 T cells in ankylosing spondylitis. Study outcomes and limitations: It appeared that ankylosing spondylitis blood was characterized by a TCR beta motif of roughly 8 highly homologous variants. Reportedly, disease-linked clones are significantly enriched in ankylosing spondylitis patients' matched synovial fluid.

This CDR3 contains 15 residues. CDR1 and CDR2 (germline): MNHEY, SVGAGI. V gave up 1 base and J gave up 8 bases; unmatched junction bases: 5. Library preparation for TCR beta used quantitative 5'-RACE with molecular barcodes. MiXCR was run by TCRdb on the 5' RACE reads, yielding one entry per CDR3 protein. The sample comprises some 840,000 distinct CDR3 sequences, roughly 10% of which are singletons, and about 0.49% rests with the top ten. For this clonotype: Its target is unknown.

The rearrangement links TRBV6-5 to TRBJ2-1; 10 nucleotides match TRBD2. The sample was blood, either unsorted or a sorted T cell fraction (not recorded which). The receptor comes from a male donor with ankylosing spondylitis. The CDR3 region has the DNA TGTGCCAGCAGTTACTGGCTAGCGGGAGTTGATGAGCAGTTCTTC. The encoded protein is CASSYWLAGVDEQFF.